Each of the 25 T cell receptor beta chains below was sequenced from the same sample in a study of T-cell reconstitution after alpha-beta-depleted transplantation in children. The authors prepared the TCRbeta library with unique molecular identifiers. One entry per CDR3 protein, called by TCRdb with MiXCR from the PCR reads. This sample has 95,000 to 150,000 distinct CDR3 sequences, with about 21% found just once. The sequencing used PBMCs, mostly from graft donor cells, collected 180 days after TCRalphabeta/CD19-depleted stem cell transplant. The source is a male patient aged 2 to 9 who had a stem cell transplant for chronic granulomatous disease, so the T cells may come from the graft donor.

This chain connects TRBV9 to TRBJ2-1; D uncertain. Germline-derived CDR1 and CDR2 are SGDLS and YYNGEE. V shed 3 bases and J shed 4 bases, with 8 bases lying between them. This CDR3 is 13 amino acids long. CDR3 sequence reads: CASSERVYNEQFF. The CDR3 DNA follows: TGTGCCAGCAGCGAGCGCGTTTACAATGAGCAGTTCTTC.

This rearrangement joins TRBV9 to TRBJ2-1; maybe TRBD1 (6 bases). There are 17 residues in the CDR3. The germline V and J ends were trimmed by 4 bases and 0 bases, with 17 bases remaining between them. The germline gives CDR1 SGDLS, CDR2 YYNGEE. CDR3 sequence (DNA): TGTGCCAGCAGCCGAGGGGGTATCCACAGCTCCTACAATGAGCAGTTCTTC. It is translated as CASSRGGIHSSYNEQFF. Based on the CDR3 plus reference TRBV9 and TRBJ2-1, the full variable domain is DSGVTQTPKHLITATGQRVTLRCSPRSGDLSVYWYQQSLDQGLQFLIQYYNGEERAKGNILERFSAQQFPDLHSELNLSSLELGDSALYFCASSRGGIHSSYNEQFFGPGTRLTVL.

This clonotype was seen repeatedly, ten times or more. The V gene is TRBV5-5, the J gene TRBJ2-1; no clear D. CDR1 SGHKS and CDR2 YYEKEE come from the germline V gene (reference sequence). The CDR3 is 14 residues long. V lost 2 bases and J 5 bases, leaving 11 bases between the germline ends. The CDR3 DNA reads as TGTGCCAGCAGCTTTAGGACCGAAAACAATGAGCAGTTCTTC. It specifies CASSFRTENNEQFF.

Only a few counts were recorded for this clonotype. The V call is TRBV29-1, the J call TRBJ2-5; D is possibly TRBD1 (5 bases). Germline V gene sequence: CDR1 SQVTM, CDR2 ANQGSEA. V lost 4 bases and J 4 bases, leaving 13 bases between the germline ends. This CDR3 spans 13 amino acids. The CDR3 coding sequence is TGCAGCGTTGGTCTCCCAGGGCGAGAGACCCAGTACTTC. Protein sequence: CSVGLPGRETQYF.

This chain uses TRBV5-1 with TRBJ1-4, with 9 bases that match TRBD1. Germline V CDR1 and CDR2: SGHRS, YFSETQ. The V gene end was trimmed by 2 bases and the J gene end by 7 bases; junction bases not matched to a gene: 12. The CDR3 totals 17 residues. The CDR3 protein is CASSFGAVTGGGEKLFF. CDR3 coding DNA: TGCGCCAGCAGCTTTGGTGCCGTGACAGGGGGAGGTGAAAAACTGTTTTTT.

This clonotype turned up a few times. V gene TRBV6-2 or TRBV6-3 combines with J gene TRBJ2-1; 9 nucleotides agree with TRBD2. The CDR3 spans 14 residues. After removal of 7 bases from V and 5 bases from J, the junction contained 6 bases not matched to a gene. Germline V lookup: CDR1 MNHEY, CDR2 SVGEGT. DNA of the CDR3: TGTGCCAGCATAGACGCGGGGGGGAACAATGAGCAGTTCTTC. Its translation is CASIDAGGNNEQFF.

J is TRBJ2-2 and V is TRBV12-3 or TRBV12-4; D remains ambiguous. The CDR3 runs 14 residues. Between the trimmed V and J ends, which lost 7 bases and 5 bases, there was a span of 14 bases. The CDR3 loop is CASTTDEETGELFF. In DNA, the CDR3 is TGTGCCAGCACCACCGATGAGGAAACCGGGGAGCTGTTTTTT.

This chain joins TRBV5-1 and TRBJ2-1; 10 positions agree with TRBD1. The germline V gene encodes CDR1 SGHRS and CDR2 YFSETQ. Germline trimming cut 3 bases from V and 7 bases from J; bases unmatched to any gene: 10. The CDR3 spans 16 residues. In DNA, the CDR3 is TGCGCCAGCAGCTCAGATCCGGGACAGGGGTTGAATGAGCAGTTCTTC. It translates to CASSSDPGQGLNEQFF.

The rearrangement uses TRBV12-3 or TRBV12-4 and TRBJ2-3; no clear D. Between the trimmed V and J ends, which lost 6 bases and 5 bases, there was a span of 6 bases. CDR3 length: 11 amino acids. The CDR3 is CASSMGDTQYF. CDR3 sequence (DNA): TGTGCCAGCAGCATGGGAGATACGCAGTATTTT.

The chain couples TRBV28 to TRBJ2-2; 8 nucleotides match TRBD2. Germline lookup yields CDR1 MDHEN and CDR2 SYDVKM. The CDR3 is 16 amino acids. Trimming removed 5 bases from V and 0 bases from J; junction bases left unmatched: 5. CDR3 sequence: CASSTAGLANTGELFF. CDR3 DNA sequence: TGTGCCAGCAGTACCGCGGGACTAGCGAACACCGGGGAGCTGTTTTTT.

This clonotype was observed a handful of times. The chain employs TRBV5-1 and TRBJ2-1; TRBD2 matches 8 bases. This CDR3 comprises 15 residues. With V trimmed by 2 bases and J by 4 bases, 5 bases remained unmatched. Germline V lookup: CDR1 SGHRS, CDR2 YFSETQ. The CDR3 is CASSLATSGYNEQFF. The CDR3 coding sequence is TGCGCCAGCAGCTTAGCAACTAGCGGATACAATGAGCAGTTCTTC.

The chain is built from TRBV4-2 and TRBJ2-1; TRBD2 matches at 9 bases. Germline trimming cut 0 bases from V and 3 bases from J; bases unmatched to any gene: 6. This CDR3 region has 17 residues. CDR1 and CDR2 (germline): LGHNA, YNFKEQ. As DNA, the CDR3 is TGTGCCAGCAGCCAAGATTCGACTAGCGGCCTCTACAATGAGCAGTTCTTC. It translates to CASSQDSTSGLYNEQFF.

This clonotype has ten or more counts. The V call is TRBV5-5, the J call TRBJ2-2; no clear D gene. The V end lost 2 bases, the J end lost 6 bases, and 8 bases lay between the germline ends. CDR3 length: 13 residues. Germline values: CDR1 SGHKS, CDR2 YYEKEE (reference sequence). The DNA of the CDR3 is TGTGCCAGCAGCTTACCTAACCCCGGGGAGCTGTTTTTT. Residues: CASSLPNPGELFF.

This clonotype turned up a few times. This chain connects TRBV20-1 to TRBJ2-2; D unresolved. Germline-derived CDR1 and CDR2 are DFQATT and SNEGSKA (reference sequence). The CDR3 consists of 13 residues. V dropped 6 bases and J dropped 6 bases, with 14 bases sitting between them. The CDR3 loop reads CSAPRAGAGELFF. In DNA form, the CDR3 reads TGCAGTGCCCCTCGGGCCGGAGCCGGGGAGCTGTTTTTT.

This clonotype came up a few times. The CDR3 DNA follows: TGTGCCAGCCGGGATCAGAACACTGAAGCTTTCTTT. Translating gives CASRDQNTEAFF. The chain is built from TRBV21-1 and TRBJ1-1; the DNA was not compared with TRBD1, the D call given in the table. TRBV21-1 is termed a pseudogene. The CDR3 consists of 12 residues.

The sample holds many counts of this clonotype. The chain carries TRBV7-6 and TRBJ1-6; 9 nucleotides match TRBD1. Germline values: CDR1 SGHVS, CDR2 FNYEAQ. With 5 bases clipped from V and 7 bases from J, the junction kept 12 bases outside the gene matches. The CDR3 totals 17 residues. The CDR3 reads CASSTLPGTGKNSPLHF. CDR3 DNA: TGTGCCAGCAGCACACTCCCCGGGACAGGGAAAAATTCACCCCTCCACTTT.

V and J are TRBV10-2 and TRBJ2-6; the D is unclear. The CDR3 is 14 amino acids. The V gene's germline CDR1 is WSHSY and CDR2 SAAADI. With 2 bases removed from V and 4 bases from J, the gap between germline ends came to 6 bases. In DNA form, the CDR3 reads TGCGCCAGCAGTGAGGTGTCCGGGGCCAACGTCCTGACTTTC. Translation gives CASSEVSGANVLTF.

This clonotype occurred a few times. The rearrangement links TRBV20-1 to TRBJ2-7; TRBD2 matches 9 bases. V shed 3 bases and J 1 base; nucleotides not matched to a gene: 4. The CDR3 is made up of 14 amino acids. Germline CDR1 and CDR2: DFQATT and SNEGSKA (reference sequence). The CDR3 coding sequence is TGCAGTGCTAGTTTAGCGGGAGAATCCTACGAGCAGTACTTC. Translating gives CSASLAGESYEQYF.

In its sample, this clonotype was seen many times. The chain joins TRBV5-1 to TRBJ2-3; D gene ambiguous. The V gene lost 4 bases and the J gene lost 7 bases, with 10 bases spanning the gap. From germline, CDR1 is SGHRS and CDR2 YFSETQ. The CDR3 loop spans 12 amino acids. The CDR3 DNA follows: TGCGCCAGCAGCCCGCCGGAAAATACGCAGTATTTT. Translating gives CASSPPENTQYF.

This clonotype was counted ten times or more. The junction differs from germline at one of its ends, possibly a read error. CDR3 sequence (DNA): TGTGCCAGCAGATTAGCGGGAAGGGCAGATACGCAGTATTTT. Translation: CASRLAGRADTQYF. The gene calls are TRBV12-3 or TRBV12-4 and TRBJ2-3, with 8 nucleotides matching TRBD2. The CDR3 spans 14 residues.

CDR3 nucleotides: TGTGCCAGCAGCTTATCCCCATATTCCTACGAGCAGTACTTC. The encoded protein is CASSLSPYSYEQYF. The chain joins TRBV7-2 to TRBJ2-7, with D hard to call. Germline CDR1 and CDR2: SGHTA and FQGNSA. This CDR3 contains 14 residues. V lost 2 bases, J lost 1 base, and 9 bases lay in between.

Many counts were recorded for this clonotype. The CDR3 nucleotides read TGCAGCGTTGACGAGCAGGTTGAAGCTTTCTTT. Translated: CSVDEQVEAFF. This chain uses TRBV29-1 with TRBJ1-1, with D unresolved. The CDR3 has 11 residues. Germline-derived CDR1 and CDR2 are SQVTM and ANQGSEA. V dropped 3 bases and J dropped 7 bases, with 9 bases sitting between them. The full variable domain, completed using reference TRBV29-1 and TRBJ1-1, is SAVISQKPSRDICQRGTSLTIQCQVDSQVTMMFWYRQQPGQSLTLIATANQGSEATYESGFVIDKFPISRPNLTFSTLTVSNMSPEDSSIYLCSVDEQVEAFFGQGTRLTVV.

The chain carries TRBV28 and TRBJ2-3; TRBD1 matches at 11 bases. Germline CDR1 MDHEN, CDR2 SYDVKM. CDR3 length equals 16 residues. Trimming took 2 bases from V and 6 from J; bases not matched to a gene: 7. This chain's CDR3 is CASSLDQDRGRDTQYF. The CDR3 DNA reads TGTGCCAGCAGTTTAGACCAGGACAGGGGGCGTGATACGCAGTATTTT.

At least ten counts were recorded for this clonotype. This rearrangement joins TRBV29-1 to TRBJ1-2; D is unresolved. The CDR3 extends over 13 amino acids. Germline V gene lookup returns CDR1 SQVTM and CDR2 ANQGSEA. V was cut by 2 bases and J by 8 bases, with 15 bases left in between. CDR3: CSVETSPVVGYTF. As DNA, the CDR3 is TGCAGCGTTGAAACCAGTCCTGTGGTCGGCTACACCTTC.

In this sample, this clonotype turned up many times. The V and J genes are TRBV29-1 and TRBJ1-1; 7 nucleotides align to TRBD1. The J segment lost 8 bases and the V segment lost 7 bases, leaving 4 bases of the junction unmatched. The CDR3 extends over 10 amino acids. Germline values: CDR1 SQVTM, CDR2 ANQGSEA. The CDR3 region has the DNA TGCAGCGCCAAGACAGGGGAAGCTTTCTTT. As protein: CSAKTGEAFF.